This TCR beta chain emerged from a study of PD-L1 blockade in urothelial cancer (dated by TCRdb to about 2017). Background on the whole study: Every patient began therapy in about 2014 and was given atezolizumab 1,200 mg intravenously every 3 weeks. An exploratory multi-omic analysis was conducted of the somatic, immune and clinical correlates of response to PD-L1 blockade with atezolizumab in urothelial cancer. Durable clinical benefit was achieved by nine patients but not by the remaining 20. Blood samples were analyzed at 3 weeks after treatment start (second dose) and at 6 weeks after treatment start. In the same patients, pretreatment tumors underwent whole exome sequencing and RNA sequencing in addition to TCR sequencing. About 90% of the roughly 29 patients were males with bladder-origin urothelial cancer, and 18 of 29 reported a prior smoking history. TCR sequencing covered pretreatment tumor samples and matched, serially collected peripheral blood taken before and after atezolizumab treatment. Around 30 patients had pretreatment blood TCR-seq, approximately 24 had at least one posttreatment blood collection, and approximately 24 had tumor TCR-seq. Patients had an ECOG performance status of 0 or 1 and had received between 0 and 3 prior chemotherapy regimens. Blood samples gave median yields of about 140,000 T cells and tens of thousands of unique TCRs, along with a median clonality of 0.080. Progression-free survival longer than 6 months counted as durable clinical benefit, and TCR features were additionally tested against both progression-free and overall survival. Overall study outcomes, separate from this receptor: Because the sample size was small (n of about 30) and many exploratory analyses were performed, the results are intended to be hypothesis-generating. Patients with durable benefit showed greater expansion of tumor-associated TCR clones in peripheral blood 3 weeks after starting treatment (n ≈ 21, p = 0.022). A pretreatment peripheral blood TCR clonality below the median was linked to improved progression-free and overall survival.

This specimen's time point label, per the study, means: peripheral blood 6 weeks after treatment start. The cohort comprised 30 or so patients with locally advanced or metastatic urothelial carcinoma treated at Memorial Sloan Kettering on a trial protocol. Peripheral blood mononuclear cells were collected from each patient pretreatment and during treatment, giving between 1 and 8 total time points per patient. The Qiagen DNeasy Blood extraction kit was used to purify genomic DNA from total PBMCs and tumor samples. Collected pretreatment and during treatment, PBMCs were isolated and stored as previously described. Each PCR received spiked-in synthetic TCR analog templates so that absolute template abundance could be estimated from read counts. The immunoSEQ assay was used to amplify TCRbeta CDR3 regions from genomic DNA with bias-controlled V and J gene primers. Sequencing of rearranged TCRbeta segments was performed at approximately 20X coverage. Regarding the original processing steps: Sequencing errors were corrected by clustering, and CDR3s were annotated against IMGT so that V, D and J genes could be assigned. Out-of-frame and stop-codon sequences were excluded, and only productive TCRbeta rearrangements were used in downstream analyses. Clonality was computed as one minus Shannon entropy normalized by the log of the number of unique productive sequences. Clones differing between time points or between blood and tumor were identified using Fisher's exact test with Benjamini-Hochberg correction, with an adjusted p below 0.01 applied as the threshold. TCRdb took this table from immuneACCESS and kept in-frame rearrangements with V and J called. Such tables lack part of the clones; where checked against another copy, unresolved V genes explain under half of the gap, and the rest is unexplained. That table furnishes V, J and clone size, whereas the DNA furnished D and trimming. The sample yields more than 45,000 clones; approximately 80% were counted once. The ten largest clonotypes hold over 8.5% of the sample.

In the case of this clone: The target of this receptor is not known. No base quality values were provided; no much bigger clone lies one nucleotide off.

The sequencing used PBMCs, collected around atezolizumab (anti-PD-L1) treatment. This sequence was found in a man in his sixties or seventies with urothelial cancer.

Here is the DNA: TGTGCCAGCAGTGAGAGATCGACGGAGTTTCCCTATGGCTACACCTTC. The encoded protein is CASSERSTEFPYGYTF. The receptor chain draws on TRBV27 and TRBJ1-2, with no confidently assigned D gene. The CDR3 spans 16 residues, from the cysteine through the phenylalanine. Only CDR3 DNA is held: 48 bases, read in frame from base 1. V and J lose 5 bases and 4 bases, and a span of 20 bases separates them. The germline V gene (reference sequence) provides CDR1 MNHEY and CDR2 SMNVEV.